What follows are 9 T cell receptor beta chains derived from one specimen sequenced in a study of CD8 T cells in ankylosing spondylitis. These TCRs are of unknown antigen specificity. Whole-study findings and limits: Characteristic, it appeared, of ankylosing spondylitis blood was a TCR beta motif of roughly 8 highly homologous variants.

Each CDR3 protein is one row after TCRdb ran MiXCR on the 5' RACE reads. The sample has about 840,000 distinct CDR3 sequences, roughly 12% seen once. The sequencing sample was made of blood, either unsorted or a sorted T cell fraction (not recorded which). These receptors were taken from a male donor with ankylosing spondylitis.

Many counts were recorded for this clonotype. The rearrangement joins TRBV10-3 to TRBJ1-5, with a tentative D call TRBD1 (5 bases). The germline gives CDR1 ENHRY, CDR2 SYGVKD. V was pared by 3 bases and J by 7 bases, with 7 bases between. This CDR3 is 12 amino acids long. CDR3 bases: TGTGCCATCAGTGAAAGGGGACAGCCCCAGCATTTT. Protein sequence: CAISERGQPQHF.

There are a few counts of this clonotype. The CDR3 nucleotides read TGCAGTGGGACAGGGGGCCTTTTTGACACTGAAGCTTTCTTT. The encoded protein is CSGTGGLFDTEAFF. The chain carries TRBV20-1 and TRBJ1-1, with 11 bases aligning to TRBD1. There are 14 residues in the CDR3. The V gene's germline CDR1 is DFQATT and CDR2 SNEGSKA (reference sequence). The trim removed 7 bases at V and 3 bases at J, leaving 7 bases unmatched.

This rearrangement joins TRBV7-2 to TRBJ2-7, with 8 bases that match TRBD1. Trimming removed 5 bases from V and 3 bases from J; junction bases left unmatched: 9. The CDR3 totals 15 residues. The germline V gene has CDR1 SGHTA and CDR2 FQGNSA. This chain's CDR3 is CASSPGTGVIYEQYF. DNA of the CDR3: TGTGCCAGCAGCCCCGGGACAGGCGTAATCTACGAGCAGTACTTC.

The gene calls are TRBV10-2 and TRBJ2-7; 12 bases are shared with TRBD2. Germline V gene lookup returns CDR1 WSHSY and CDR2 SAAADI. This CDR3 region has 16 residues. J lost 4 bases, V lost 2 bases, and 6 bases had no gene match. CDR3 in amino acids: CASSELLAGGFYEQYF. Here the CDR3 DNA reads TGCGCCAGCAGTGAGCTACTAGCGGGGGGCTTTTACGAGCAGTACTTC.

The chain has TRBV10-3 and TRBJ2-7; D is unresolved. The CDR3 extends over 13 amino acids. Germline assignment: CDR1 ENHRY and CDR2 SYGVKD. The V end lost 11 bases, the J end lost 5 bases, and 19 bases lay between the germline ends. The CDR3 sequence: CAALGGDTDEQYF. The CDR3 DNA reads TGTGCCGCCCTCGGTGGGGATACGGACGAGCAGTACTTC.

The V gene is TRBV7-2, the J gene TRBJ2-4; D remains unclear. The V gene's germline CDR1 is SGHTA and CDR2 FQGNSA. V lost 5 bases, J lost 8 bases, and 16 bases lay in between. The CDR3 extends over 14 amino acids. CDR3 nucleotides: TGTGCCAGCAGCCCCTACTCGCACTCGGACATTCAGTACTTC. It is translated as CASSPYSHSDIQYF. Full variable domain (outside the CDR3, taken from reference TRBV7-2 and TRBJ2-4): GAGVSQSPSNKVTEKGKDVELRCDPISGHTALYWYRQSLGQGLEFLIYFQGNSAPDKSGLPSDRFSAERTGGSVSTLTIQRTQQEDSAVYLCASSPYSHSDIQYFGAGTRLSVL.

This clonotype has only a few counts. The V call is TRBV7-8, the J call TRBJ1-1; the D is unclear. Trimming removed 3 bases at V and 1 base at J, with 9 bases between. The V gene's germline CDR1 is SGHVS and CDR2 FQNEAQ. This CDR3 is built from 14 residues. DNA of the CDR3: TGTGCCAGCAGCTTGCTACATCCGAACACTGAAGCTTTCTTT. Amino acids: CASSLLHPNTEAFF.

The rearrangement uses TRBV5-6 and TRBJ1-4; the D gene is possibly TRBD1 (5 bases). CDR1 is SGHDT, CDR2 YYEEEE, per germline. CDR3 length: 12 residues. Trimming left V 0 bases short and J 12 bases short, with 9 bases between. CDR3 in amino acids: CASSLAEGQLFF. The DNA for the CDR3 is TGTGCCAGCAGCTTGGCCGAGGGACAACTGTTTTTT.

This clonotype has at least ten counts. The chain recombines TRBV20-1 with TRBJ2-2, with a possible D match to TRBD2 (6 bases). The CDR3 is made up of 12 amino acids. Trimming cost V 1 base and J 6 bases, with 6 bases left between them. Germline assignment: CDR1 DFQATT and CDR2 SNEGSKA (reference sequence). The CDR3 spells CSARGEAGELFF. In nucleotides, the CDR3 is TGCAGTGCTAGAGGGGAGGCCGGGGAGCTGTTTTTT.